These 24 T cell receptor beta chains came from one sample sequenced in a study of response to subunit inactivated influenza vaccine (dated by TCRdb to between 2018 and 2020). Libraries were constructed by RT-PCR. The sequencer listed for this sample is Illumina HiSeq 2500. Through fastp at Q25 and MiXCR, TCRdb rebuilt clones from the public reads, retaining in-frame beta chains. Entries are consolidated by CDR3 protein sequence, retaining the most common genes and DNA. The table for this sample lists around 520,000 distinct CDR3 sequences; 10% to 15% of them were counted only once. About 10% of the sample comes from the top ten. This specimen consisted of PBMCs from blood, obtained on the day of vaccination. The receptors originated from a man aged 50 to 60 who received an inactivated influenza vaccine. Donor details come from another sample of the same person, matched by shared clones.

This clonotype was counted at least ten times. The V call is TRBV5-1, the J call TRBJ1-2; no firm D call. This CDR3 region has 14 residues. CDR1 is SGHRS and CDR2 is YFSETQ in the germline V gene. Between the trimmed V and J ends, which lost 2 bases and 3 bases, there was a span of 11 bases. CDR3 nucleotides: TGCGCCAGCAGCTTCCCTAACAACGACTATGGCTACACCTTC. It translates to CASSFPNNDYGYTF.

This clonotype was seen at least ten times. The chain joins TRBV20-1 to TRBJ2-7, with D possibly being TRBD2 (6 bases). The CDR3 covers 13 residues. Trimming cost V 3 bases and J 5 bases, with 14 bases left between them. Germline assignment: CDR1 DFQATT and CDR2 SNEGSKA (reference sequence). CDR3 DNA sequence: TGCAGTGCTAGGGTTCTAGCGCTCGACGAGCAGTACTTC. Translating it yields CSARVLALDEQYF.

In DNA, the CDR3 is TGTGCCAGCCGGCGGGGAGGGGCTACGTATCGGCTGTTTTTT. This translates into CASRRGGATYRLFF. This chain links TRBV12-3 or TRBV12-4 with TRBJ1-4, with D possibly being TRBD1 (5 bases). Trimming shortened V by 8 bases and J by 14 bases, and 24 bases separated the two germline ends. This CDR3 is 14 amino acids long.

V and J are TRBV25-1 and TRBJ2-1; tentative D call: TRBD2 (6 bases). V was shortened by 0 bases and J by 0 bases, with 12 bases between the two germline ends. The CDR3 sequence is 17 residues long. Germline CDR1 MGHDK, CDR2 SYGVNS. CDR3 loop: CASSEYEWRDSYNEQFF. In DNA form, the CDR3 reads TGTGCCAGCAGTGAATATGAGTGGCGGGACTCCTACAATGAGCAGTTCTTC.

The chain is built from TRBV10-2 and TRBJ1-5; 7 nucleotides align to TRBD1. Germline V gene lookup returns CDR1 WSHSY and CDR2 SAAADI. CDR3 size: 14 residues. V was clipped by 6 bases and J by 4 bases; unmatched bases: 6. In DNA, the CDR3 is TGCGCCAGCAGGAGCGGGACAGCAAATCAGCCCCAGCATTTT. Amino acids: CASRSGTANQPQHF.

This chain uses TRBV10-3 with TRBJ2-6; no reliable D call. CDR1 and CDR2 (germline): ENHRY, SYGVKD. V lost 6 bases, J lost 0 bases, and 9 bases lay in between. The CDR3 is 15 residues long. CDR3 sequence reads: CAISPQISGANVLTF. For the CDR3, the DNA is TGTGCCATCAGCCCACAGATCTCTGGGGCCAACGTCCTGACTTTC.

In its sample, this clonotype was seen a few times. The chain has TRBV6-6 and TRBJ2-7; D might be TRBD1 (5 bases). Per germline, CDR1 MNHNY and CDR2 SVGAGI (reference sequence). The V end lost 5 bases, the J end lost 4 bases, and 12 bases lay between the germline ends. CDR3 length equals 13 residues. The CDR3 DNA reads TGTGCCAGCAGTAGGGGCAACAATTACGAGCAGTACTTC. As protein: CASSRGNNYEQYF.

This clonotype was counted at least ten times. This chain joins TRBV29-1 and TRBJ2-2; D remains unclear. The CDR3 runs to 11 residues. The V gene's germline CDR1 is SQVTM and CDR2 ANQGSEA. Trimming removed 4 bases from V and 3 bases from J, with 3 bases in between. CDR3 in amino acids: CSVADTGELFF. The CDR3 nucleotides read TGCAGCGTTGCCGACACCGGGGAGCTGTTTTTT.

The chain carries TRBV12-3 or TRBV12-4 and TRBJ2-7; 12 bases are shared with TRBD1. V trimming: 8 bases; J trimming: 6 bases; junction bases outside the gene matches: 14. The CDR3 is made up of 16 amino acids. Written as DNA, the CDR3 is TGTGCCAGCTCAACGGGGACAGGGGGCTCCCGGGGCGAGCAGTACTTC. This sequence encodes CASSTGTGGSRGEQYF.

The V and J genes are TRBV20-1 and TRBJ2-5, with 9 bases aligning to TRBD2. This CDR3 has 14 amino acids. CDR1 and CDR2 (germline): DFQATT, SNEGSKA (reference sequence). The V segment lost 1 base and the J segment 7 bases; nucleotides outside the gene matches: 7. This chain's CDR3 is CSARGASGKVTQYF. CDR3 nucleotide sequence: TGCAGTGCTAGAGGGGCTAGCGGGAAGGTGACCCAGTACTTC.

J is TRBJ2-5 and V is TRBV25-1, with D tentatively TRBD1 (6 bases). The CDR3 spans 12 residues. V was pared by 8 bases and J by 9 bases, with 16 bases between. Looked up from germline, CDR1 is MGHDK and CDR2 is SYGVNS. For the CDR3, the DNA is TGTGCCAGCGCCCGGGACACGGGATCCCAGTACTTC. Amino acid sequence: CASARDTGSQYF.

This clonotype appeared many times. The rearrangement uses TRBV4-3 and TRBJ2-7, with D perhaps TRBD2 (5 bases). Trimming left V 2 bases short and J 2 bases short, with 13 bases between. Looked up from germline, CDR1 is LGHNA and CDR2 is YSLEER. The CDR3 loop spans 15 amino acids. The CDR3 DNA is TGCGCCAGCAGCCAAAGGGCAGGAGGAGCCTACGAGCAGTACTTC. It encodes CASSQRAGGAYEQYF.

This clonotype has at least ten counts. The V gene is TRBV15, the J gene TRBJ2-2; no clear D. This CDR3 has 11 residues. CDR1 and CDR2 from the germline V gene are LNHNV and YYDKDF (reference sequence). V was clipped by 6 bases and J by 5 bases, with 4 bases between them. The CDR3: CATSRTGELFF. The CDR3, as DNA: TGTGCCACCAGTCGGACCGGGGAGCTGTTTTTT.

This clonotype turned up a few times. The rearrangement uses TRBV6-2 or TRBV6-3 and TRBJ2-7, with TRBD2 as a possible D gene (6 bases). There are 15 residues in the CDR3. In germline, CDR1 is MNHEY, CDR2 SVGEGT. V lost 6 bases and J lost 0, with 15 bases in between. CDR3 region: CASRKGTRSSYEQYF. The CDR3 DNA is TGTGCCAGCAGGAAGGGGACTCGAAGCTCCTACGAGCAGTACTTC.

This clonotype was counted a few times. CDR3 nucleotide sequence: TGTGCCAGCAGCTTTCTTGGGACAGGTGCCTACGAGCAGTACTTC. Its protein product is CASSFLGTGAYEQYF. The chain joins TRBV7-2 to TRBJ2-7; 8 bases align to TRBD1. The CDR3 has 15 amino acids. CDR1 is SGHTA and CDR2 is FQGNSA in the germline V gene. After removal of 3 bases from V and 2 bases from J, the junction contained 6 bases not matched to a gene.

This clonotype has more than one count but fewer than ten. The chain couples TRBV4-3 to TRBJ2-7, with 11 bases that match TRBD2. V gave up 3 bases and J gave up 4 bases; unmatched junction bases: 8. In germline, CDR1 is LGHNA, CDR2 YSLEER. The CDR3 runs to 16 residues. In DNA form, the CDR3 reads TGCGCCAGCAGCCACCTAGCGGGAGGCGTCGTGTACGAGCAGTACTTC. Its protein product is CASSHLAGGVVYEQYF.

The gene calls are TRBV21-1 and TRBJ2-1; the D call TRBD2 from the table was never checked on the DNA. TRBV21-1 is listed as a pseudogene. This CDR3 region has 19 residues. This chain's CDR3 is CASNERGRERRGAYNEQFF. The DNA of the CDR3 is TGTGCCAGCAACGAAAGAGGTCGGGAGCGGAGGGGGGCTTACAATGAGCAGTTCTTC.

This chain connects TRBV5-1 to TRBJ1-1; D is perhaps TRBD1 (6 bases). This CDR3 region has 16 residues. The V gene's germline CDR1 is SGHRS and CDR2 YFSETQ. Trimming took 2 bases from V and 4 from J, leaving 18 bases between them. The CDR3 sequence: CASSFSRAQGGTEAFF. In nucleotides, the CDR3 is TGCGCCAGCAGCTTTAGTCGGGCCCAAGGGGGCACTGAAGCTTTCTTT.

This chain links TRBV20-1 with TRBJ2-5, with TRBD2 matching 11 bases. The CDR3 is 16 residues long. Germline trimming cut 4 bases from V and 5 bases from J; bases unmatched to any gene: 12. Germline-derived CDR1 and CDR2 are DFQATT and SNEGSKA (reference sequence). DNA of the CDR3: TGCAGTGCTAAGGATATTAGCGGGGGGGCGGGCGAGACCCAGTACTTC. Its protein is CSAKDISGGAGETQYF.

The chain couples TRBV5-4 to TRBJ2-2; D perhaps matches TRBD1 (5 bases). This CDR3 spans 17 amino acids. Deletions cut 0 bases from V and 0 bases from J, with 12 bases between. The germline V gene encodes CDR1 SGHNT and CDR2 YYREEE (reference sequence). The chain's CDR3 is CASSLAATAANTGELFF. The CDR3 coding sequence is TGTGCCAGCAGCTTGGCCGCGACAGCCGCGAACACCGGGGAGCTGTTTTTT.

This clonotype was seen only a few times. The chain is built from TRBV7-3 and TRBJ2-3; D possibly corresponds to TRBD1 (5 bases). Trimming took off 0 bases at V and 4 bases at J, with 8 bases between the two ends. Germline loops: CDR1 SGHTA, CDR2 FQGTGA. The CDR3 has 14 amino acids. This chain's CDR3 is CASSLTQGADTQYF. The CDR3 DNA is TGTGCCAGCAGCTTAACCCAGGGCGCAGATACGCAGTATTTT. The entire variable domain, with the rest obtained from reference TRBV7-3 and TRBJ2-3, is as follows: GAGVSQTPSNKVTEKGKYVELRCDPISGHTALYWYRQSLGQGPEFLIYFQGTGAADDSGLPNDRFFAVRPEGSVSTLKIQRTERGDSAVYLCASSLTQGADTQYFGPGTRLTVL.

This clonotype has ten or more counts. The chain has TRBV4-3 and TRBJ2-3; 9 bases match TRBD2. J gave up 2 bases and V 0 bases, and 3 bases lay outside the gene matches. Germline CDR1 LGHNA, CDR2 YSLEER. The CDR3 covers 16 residues. CDR3 in amino acids: CASSQDPSGTTDTQYF. In DNA form, the CDR3 reads TGCGCCAGCAGCCAAGATCCTAGCGGGACCACAGATACGCAGTATTTT.

This chain connects TRBV5-6 to TRBJ2-7, with 9 bases identical to TRBD1. This CDR3 is 15 amino acids long. V lost 4 bases and J lost 2; bases outside the gene matches: 7. Germline CDR1 and CDR2: SGHDT and YYEEEE. The CDR3 is CASSTKQGATYEQYF. The CDR3 bases are TGTGCCAGCAGCACGAAACAGGGGGCCACCTACGAGCAGTACTTC.

The V call is TRBV20-1, the J call TRBJ2-7; possibly TRBD1 or TRBD2 for D (5 bases each). Trimming removed 0 bases from V and 0 bases from J, with 27 bases in between. The CDR3 sequence is 20 residues long. CDR1 is DFQATT, CDR2 SNEGSKA, per germline (reference sequence). The CDR3 here is CSAREPGRRNLPWISYEQYF. In DNA, the CDR3 is TGCAGTGCTAGAGAGCCGGGACGCAGGAACCTACCGTGGATCTCCTACGAGCAGTACTTC.